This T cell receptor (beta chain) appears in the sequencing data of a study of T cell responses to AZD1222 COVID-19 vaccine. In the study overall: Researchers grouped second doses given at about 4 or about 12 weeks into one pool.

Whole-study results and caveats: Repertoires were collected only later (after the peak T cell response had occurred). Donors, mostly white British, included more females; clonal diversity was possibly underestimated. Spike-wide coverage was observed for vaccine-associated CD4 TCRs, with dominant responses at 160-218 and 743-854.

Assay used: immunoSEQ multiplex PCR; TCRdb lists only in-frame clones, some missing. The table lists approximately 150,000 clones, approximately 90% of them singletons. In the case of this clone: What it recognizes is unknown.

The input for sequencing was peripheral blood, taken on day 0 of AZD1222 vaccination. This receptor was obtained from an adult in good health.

The CDR3 DNA reads as TGTGCCAGCAGTTTGGATCGGGAGAGTACCAAAAACATTCAGTACTTC. This translates into CASSLDRESTKNIQYF. The chain has TRBV27 and TRBJ2-4, with D perhaps TRBD2 (6 bases). V lost 3 bases to trimming and J lost 2 bases, with 14 bases between them. Looked up from germline, CDR1 is MNHEY and CDR2 is SMNVEV (reference sequence). The CDR3 has 16 amino acids.